This T cell receptor beta chain was profiled in a study of blood T cell repertoires in COVID-19. Across the whole study: Whether acute or convalescent, the COVID-19 samples came from the United States, Italy and Spain.

In the authors' workflow: Scientists estimated how many nucleated cells there were by amplifying reference gene primers. Sequencing used immunoSEQ multiplex PCR; TCRdb keeps in-frame clones, though not all of them. Clonal size and the V and J genes are those of that table, whereas D and trimming came from the DNA. Seen here are over 30,000 clones, about 90% observed once, and the top ten hold roughly 13%. The CDR3 runs 11 residues. Trimming removed 6 bases from V and 4 bases from J, with 9 bases in between. Germline assignment: CDR1 SQVTM and CDR2 ANQGSEA. The specimen sequenced was peripheral blood. The chain has TRBV29-1 and TRBJ1-2, with D perhaps TRBD1 (6 bases). The TCR sequence derives from a human donor with active COVID-19. The donor label of this sample is uncertain. CDR3 loop: CSVGQSYGYTF. CDR3 nucleotides: TGCAGCGTGGGACAAAGCTATGGCTACACCTTC.